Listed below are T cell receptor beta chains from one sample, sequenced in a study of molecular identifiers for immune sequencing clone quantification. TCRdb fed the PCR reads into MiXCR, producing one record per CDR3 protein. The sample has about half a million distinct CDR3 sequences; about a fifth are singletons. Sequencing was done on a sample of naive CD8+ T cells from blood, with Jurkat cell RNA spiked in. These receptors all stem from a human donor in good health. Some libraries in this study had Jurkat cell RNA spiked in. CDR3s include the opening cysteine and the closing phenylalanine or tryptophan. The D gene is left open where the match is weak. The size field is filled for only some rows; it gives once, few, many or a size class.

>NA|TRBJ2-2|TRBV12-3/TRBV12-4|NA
CASTVGQTNTGELVF
TGTGCCAGCACCGTAGGACAGACGAACACCGGGGAGCTGGTTTTT
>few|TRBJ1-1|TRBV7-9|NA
CASSQPARGAEVFAEAFF
TGTGCCAGCAGCCAACCCGCGCGGGGGGCTGAGGTGTTCGCTGAAGCTTTCTTT
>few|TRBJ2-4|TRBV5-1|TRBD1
CASSNPGQGLIGDIQYF
TGCGCCAGCAGCAACCCGGGACAGGGCCTTATTGGTGACATTCAGTACTTC
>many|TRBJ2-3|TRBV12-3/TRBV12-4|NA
CASSLVRQDTQYF
TGTGCCAGCAGTTTAGTCCGTCAGGATACGCAGTATTTT
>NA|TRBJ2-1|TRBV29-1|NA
CSVDILGTINEQFF
TGCAGCGTTGACATCCTGGGGACGATCAATGAGCAGTTCTTC
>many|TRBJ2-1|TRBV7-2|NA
CASSLASATLVEQFF
TGTGCCAGCAGCTTAGCGTCTGCTACTCTCGTGGAGCAGTTCTTC
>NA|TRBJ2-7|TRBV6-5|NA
CASSCSPGVHEQYF
TGTGCCAGCAGTTGCTCTCCAGGGGTCCACGAGCAGTACTTC
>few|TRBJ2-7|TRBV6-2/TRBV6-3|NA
CASSWGQVYEQYF
TGTGCCAGCAGTTGGGGCCAAGTGTACGAGCAGTACTTC
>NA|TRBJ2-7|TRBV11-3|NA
CASSFGDGPYEQYF
TGTGCCAGCAGCTTCGGGGACGGGCCTTACGAGCAGTACTTC
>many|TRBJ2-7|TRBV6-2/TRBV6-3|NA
CASRTGSEQYF
TGTGCCAGCAGGACCGGGTCCGAGCAGTACTTC
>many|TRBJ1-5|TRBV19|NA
CASSFGQRSNQPQHF
TGTGCCAGTTCTTTCGGACAGCGTAGCAATCAGCCCCAGCATTTT
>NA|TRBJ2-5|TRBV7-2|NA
CASSLGWGGGETQYF
TGTGCCAGCAGCTTAGGATGGGGGGGCGGGGAGACCCAGTACTTC
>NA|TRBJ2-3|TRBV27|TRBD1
CASSFGQGTVTQYF
TGTGCCAGCAGTTTTGGACAGGGCACAGTTACGCAGTATTTT
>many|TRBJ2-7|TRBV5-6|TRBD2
CASSLAGTSGYEQYF
TGTGCCAGCAGCTTGGCCGGGACTAGCGGCTACGAGCAGTACTTC
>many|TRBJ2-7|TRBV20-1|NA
CSARDISSYEQYF
TGCAGTGCGAGAGACATCAGCTCCTACGAGCAGTACTTC
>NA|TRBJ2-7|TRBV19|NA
CASSISIGQYEQYF
TGTGCCAGTAGTATTAGTATCGGACAATACGAGCAGTACTTC
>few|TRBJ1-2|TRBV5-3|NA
CASSLLPAPNYGYTF
TGTGCCAGCAGCCTTCTTCCAGCTCCTAACTATGGCTACACCTTC
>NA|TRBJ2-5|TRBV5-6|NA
CASSSLQDAWETQYF
TGTGCCAGCAGCTCCCTACAGGACGCGTGGGAGACCCAGTACTTC